This TCR beta chain was identified during a study of Graves' ophthalmopathy and Graves' hyperthyroidism. CDR3 regions of TCR beta were amplified from RNA transcripts. RT-PCR with HTBI primers came first, then second-round multiplex PCR. MiXCR, run by TCRdb on the multiplex PCR reads, gives a single entry per CDR3 protein. Among about 1.2 million distinct CDR3 sequences listed, about 40% were seen once. The CDR3 is 14 residues long. CDR1 and CDR2 (germline): SQVTM, ANQGSEA. V was trimmed by 5 bases and J by 1 base, leaving 15 bases between them. V gene TRBV29-1 combines with J gene TRBJ2-7, with D possibly TRBD1 on 6 matching bases. The source material was peripheral blood or thyroid tissue (not recorded which). The source is an adult man with Graves' hyperthyroidism. The CDR3 coding sequence is TGCAGCGTTAAGCCTGGGGACATATCCTACGAGCAGTACTTC. The encoded protein is CSVKPGDISYEQYF.